The clone carrying this T cell receptor (beta chain) showed up just a few times. Its antigen is unknown. The sample originates from a study of blood T cells in healthy people across ages. Alongside a J-beta primer mix, a sample-barcoded 5' primer served in a second PCR lasting about 7 to 12 cycles. TCRdb reprocessed the 5' RACE reads with MiXCR, giving one entry per CDR3 protein. The table has some 730,000 distinct CDR3 sequences, about 20% seen once. CDR1 and CDR2 from the germline V gene are KGHSH and LQKENI. CDR3 size: 13 residues. Donors gave roughly 9.1 milliliters of peripheral blood apiece. Total RNA extracted from each sample amounted to at least 6 micrograms. Findings of the study overall: A roughly linear fall in TCR beta diversity per million T cells was seen with increasing age. Both higher diversity and more naive CD4+ cells marked long-lived donors when set against aged donors.

The sample taken for sequencing was blood. The chain uses TRBV18 and TRBJ2-7; a possible D gene is TRBD2 (6 bases). The sequence was collected from a man between 65 and 80 years old in good health. The CDR3 loop is CASRFGSSCEQYV. As DNA, the CDR3 is TGTGCCAGCCGCTTCGGGAGCTCCTGCGAGCAGTACGTC.